This T cell receptor (beta chain) was profiled in a study of cytomegalovirus exposure and HLA in healthy donors listed by TCRdb under 2017. At the level of the whole study: An earlier analysis of roughly 610 of the donors reported 276 Gb of sequence data and some 110 million unique TCR beta sequences obtained from about 179 million T cells. Roughly 290 gigabases of sequencing data and around 80 million unique TCR sequences made up an early release that covered 500 to 700 HLA-typed donors. Among the roughly 400 genotyped donors, around 81% belonged to the genetic ancestry cluster associated with self-reported Caucasian donors. The study aimed to test whether signatures of past pathogen exposure could be identified by cataloging public T cell receptors. The study used immunosequencing to profile the T cell repertoires of several hundred subjects and linked those repertoires to cytomegalovirus serostatus. A separate validation cohort of some 130 different subjects was used in addition to the roughly 700-subject first cohort. To predict cytomegalovirus infection status, the study combined high-throughput TCR immunosequencing, statistical association of individual TCRs with disease status, and machine learning. To study patterns of TCR occurrence, a later analysis re-analyzed previously published TCR beta repertoires from 666 donors and added high-resolution HLA genotyping. The later analysis used no new phenotypic data to find candidate immune exposures, relying instead on TCR beta sequences and their occurrence across donors. To decide whether each TCR beta V gene segment behaved as functional or pseudogenic, an earlier analysis of approximately 590 of the donors relied on high-throughput TCR beta sequencing. Donor age, sex, ethnicity and CMV serostatus were compiled alongside the repertoire data. A later genetic analysis used genome-wide SNP genotypes for about 65% of the roughly 700 donors, treating that subset as a discovery cohort. All discovery cohort repertoires had been generated on a single sequencing platform. Class I and class II HLA loci were covered by the typing at four-digit resolution. The number of donors typed differed by locus, with 629-630 for A, B, C, DRB1 and DQB1, 522 for DQA1, approximately 580 for DPA1, and about 450 for DPB1. About five DR-DQ haplotypes were treated as single units for association and clustering because of strong linkage in the cohort. Across 398 genotyped donors of the cohort, an average of roughly 250,000 unique TCR beta nucleotide sequences per donor were sequenced, and around 20% of those sequences were non-productive.

The cohort comprised fewer than 750 healthy bone marrow donors. Cohort members were all nominally healthy when sampled, although unrecorded immune exposures were likely present. The donor tested CMV seropositive, placing the donor among the approximately 290 seropositive members of the cohort. A peripheral blood sample was collected from each donor, and TCR beta sequencing was performed on peripheral blood mononuclear cells. Genomic DNA extraction from the blood cell samples was performed with the Qiagen DNeasy Blood Extraction Kit. A note on this clone: The specificity of this receptor is unknown. Base qualities are missing; no much larger clone stands one base away.

Per the germline V gene, SGHRS is the CDR1 and YFSETQ is the CDR2. From V the trimming removes 0 bases and from J it removes 4 bases, while the gene matches leave 2 bases of the junction unaccounted for. The CDR3 goes from the cysteine to the phenylalanine over 14 residues. Left in the record is the CDR3 DNA by itself, 42 bases read in frame from the first base. The library was generated by the immunoSEQ multiplex PCR assay. For the multiplex PCR, a mixture combining 60 forward primers for TCR Vbeta segments and 13 reverse primers for TCR Jbeta segments was used. The CDR3 region of rearranged TCR beta genes was amplified from genomic DNA with a multiplex PCR assay. On the Illumina HiSeq System, the amplified TCR beta libraries were sequenced as 87-base-pair reads. Turning to the authors' computational methods: In a later analysis, 80 million or so unique TCR beta chains were counted across the roughly 610 repertoires, and about 10 million of these chains were shared by at least two donors. A nearest-neighbor algorithm error-corrected the raw reads and collapsed the reads into unique sequences, merging closely related sequences to remove PCR and sequencing errors. To assign V, D and J gene segments, CDR3 sequences were aligned to IMGT reference sequences. For a sequence to be retained, at least a six-nucleotide match to both a V gene segment and a J gene segment was required. A rearrangement was called productive if the CDR3 had no stop codons and remained in frame with V and J, and every other rearrangement was called non-productive. CDR3 was defined according to IMGT convention as the region running from the second conserved V-encoded cysteine to the conserved J-encoded phenylalanine. In an earlier analysis of around 600 of the donors, sequences lacking an unambiguous match to a single V gene segment were excluded. In an earlier analysis of a few hundred of the donors, V segments were called functional above 56.7% productive rearrangements and were called segregating when the between-donor standard deviation exceeded 5%. A statistical classification framework was built to diagnose cytomegalovirus status from the catalog of TCR beta chain sequences. A later analysis assigned V and J genes by comparing TCR nucleotide sequences with IMGT/GENE-DB human TR gene sequences. A later analysis assigned CDR3 sequences and most-parsimonious VDJ recombination scenarios with the TCRdist pipeline. A later analysis defined each TCR beta chain by its CDR3 amino acid sequence plus V-gene family, and excluded reads lacking a unique V-gene family. In a later analysis, 450 to 600 highly shared, low-generation-probability nucleotide sequences were removed to address suspected cross-contamination and a sequencing artifact. For each public chain, a later analysis derived a clonal expansion index from normalized ranks of inferred template counts within each repertoire. A later analysis computed generation probabilities with a VDJ recombination model fitted to out-of-frame rearrangements, and checked the results against IGoR. A later analysis scored TCR-TCR, TCR-HLA and TCR-CMV co-occurrence with hypergeometric tests, applying a repertoire-size bias correction to TCR pairs. In a later analysis, false discovery rates were estimated by permuting HLA or CMV assignments 20 times. A later analysis grouped co-occurring TCRs with DBSCAN, adding TCRdist sequence similarity when clustering within HLA-allele-positive subsets. For co-occurrence clustering, repertoires with fewer than 30,000 or more than 120,000 public chains were excluded, along with a handful of repertoires with anomalous nucleotide sharing. The table was pulled from immuneACCESS by TCRdb, which kept in-frame rearrangements only. Such tables lose some clones; where checked, under half of the loss comes from unresolved V genes, and the rest has no known cause. That table is the source of V, J and clone size, and D and trimming were worked out from the DNA. Recorded for this sample are more than 85,000 clones; around four fifths of them occurred a single time. Of the sample, around 3.2% is held by the ten largest clones.

Findings and caveats that apply to the study as a whole: When HLA alleles, especially DR and DQ, strongly co-occurred, TCR associations were difficult to assign to individual alleles. In the study, approximately 160 TCR beta chains were listed as associated with cytomegalovirus. In both the original and validation cohorts, the classifier was reported to diagnose cytomegalovirus status with high specificity and sensitivity. The cohort was sequenced for TCR beta chains only, and without alpha or paired-chain data the features that could be detected were limited. It was suggested by the authors that the approach could potentially be generalized to other disease states and immunological phenotypes. At a false discovery rate of 0.05, a later analysis linked 16,951 TCR beta sequences to specific HLA alleles. A few of the identified cytomegalovirus-associated TCR beta chains were confirmed in vitro to be specific for cytomegalovirus antigens. In a later analysis, HLA-associated TCR beta chains showed more clonal expansion and lower generation probabilities than non-associated chains that were equally common. Linkage disequilibrium might explain the correlated functional status among segregating V segments, but an unknown experimental factor could not be excluded. According to a later analysis, most CMV-associated TCR beta chains appeared to be HLA-restricted, and the HLA associations seemed to be driven largely by CMV exposure. Because the 87-base-pair reads could not distinguish some IMGT-functional V segments, including TRBV6-2 and TRBV6-3, those segments were excluded. A group of highly shared sequence variants was considered likely to be a technical artifact of the sequencing pipeline. Presence/absence analyses assumed roughly uniform sequencing depth across donors, an assumption that may not hold. A later genetic analysis associated a missense DCLRE1C variant with V-gene and J-gene trimming of TCR beta chains, and an independent cohort replicated the association. Because counts were too low, about 15 rarely observed V segments, including chromosome 9 orphons, were left out of the earlier analysis of about 620 of the donors. CMV serostatus was the only immune exposure information available for the cohort. In a later analysis, the rate of TCR association differed among HLA loci, with DRB1 alleles having the most associated TCRs and HLA-C alleles having the fewest. According to a later analysis, parvovirus B19, influenza, CMV and Epstein-Barr virus appeared linked to several top co-occurrence clusters. In a later genetic analysis, fewer N-insertions in productive TCRs were reported among donors in an Asian-associated ancestry cluster than the approximately 670-donor mean. In an earlier analysis of approximately 590 of the donors, most TCR beta V segments appeared in productive rearrangements about 87% or about 30% of the time, broadly matching IMGT annotations. HLA typing was unavailable for some donors at each locus, so association tests used only the typed subset. Across donors, most TCR sequences were observed very rarely, whereas some public TCRs were present in many individuals. A further reported finding was that TCR beta sequences accurately predicted the HLA-A and HLA-B alleles for most subjects in the first cohort.

This clonotype originated in a woman aged 55 to 70 in good health and CMV-seropositive. Recombination linked TRBV5-1 to TRBJ2-7, with 9 bases matching TRBD1. Sequencing input: PBMCs. The nucleotides read TGCGCCAGCAGCTTGGTACAGGGGGCTTACGAGCAGTACTTC. The encoded protein is CASSLVQGAYEQYF.